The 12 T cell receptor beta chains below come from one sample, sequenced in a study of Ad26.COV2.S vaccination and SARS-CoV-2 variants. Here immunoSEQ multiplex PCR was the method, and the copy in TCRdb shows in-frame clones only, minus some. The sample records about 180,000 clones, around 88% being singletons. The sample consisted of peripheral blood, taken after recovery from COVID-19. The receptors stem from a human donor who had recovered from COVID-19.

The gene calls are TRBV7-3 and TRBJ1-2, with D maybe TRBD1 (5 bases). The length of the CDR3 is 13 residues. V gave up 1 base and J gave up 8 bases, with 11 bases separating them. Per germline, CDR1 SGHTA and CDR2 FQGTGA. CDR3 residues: CASSLSRVGGYTF. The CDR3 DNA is TGTGCCAGCAGCTTAAGCAGGGTGGGGGGCTACACCTTC. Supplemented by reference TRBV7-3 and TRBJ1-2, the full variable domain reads GAGVSQTPSNKVTEKGKYVELRCDPISGHTALYWYRQSLGQGPEFLIYFQGTGAADDSGLPNDRFFAVRPEGSVSTLKIQRTERGDSAVYLCASSLSRVGGYTFGSGTRLTVV.

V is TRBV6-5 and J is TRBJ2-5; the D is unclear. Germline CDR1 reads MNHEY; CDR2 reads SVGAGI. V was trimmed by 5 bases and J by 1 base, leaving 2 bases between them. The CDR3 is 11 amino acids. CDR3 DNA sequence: TGTGCCAGCAGTCCCCAAGAGACCCAGTACTTC. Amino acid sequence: CASSPQETQYF.

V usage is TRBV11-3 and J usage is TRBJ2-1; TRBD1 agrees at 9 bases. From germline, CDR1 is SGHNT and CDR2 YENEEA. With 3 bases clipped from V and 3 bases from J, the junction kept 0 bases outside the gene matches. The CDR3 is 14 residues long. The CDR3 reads CASSLTGGYNEQFF. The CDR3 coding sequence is TGTGCCAGCAGCTTGACAGGGGGCTACAATGAGCAGTTCTTC.

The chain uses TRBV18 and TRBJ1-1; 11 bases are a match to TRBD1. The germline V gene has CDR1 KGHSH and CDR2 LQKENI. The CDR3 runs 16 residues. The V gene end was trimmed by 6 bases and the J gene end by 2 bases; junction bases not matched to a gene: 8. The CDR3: CASSPWTGGSNTEAFF. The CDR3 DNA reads TGTGCCAGCTCTCCATGGACAGGGGGCTCCAACACTGAAGCTTTCTTT. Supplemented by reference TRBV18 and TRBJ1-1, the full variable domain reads NAGVMQNPRHLVRRRGQEARLRCSPMKGHSHVYWYRQLPEEGLKFMVYLQKENIIDESGMPKERFSAEFPKEGPSILRIQQVVRGDSAAYFCASSPWTGGSNTEAFFGQGTRLTVV.

CDR3 protein: CASSSGQRGAFF. The CDR3 region has the DNA TGTGCCAGCAGTTCAGGGCAGAGGGGAGCTTTCTTT. The rearrangement uses TRBV28 and TRBJ1-1, with a weak D call TRBD1 (5 bases). The V and J ends lost 4 bases and 10 bases respectively, with 13 bases between them. CDR3 length: 12 residues. Looked up from germline, CDR1 is MDHEN and CDR2 is SYDVKM. The entire variable domain, with the rest obtained from reference TRBV28 and TRBJ1-1, is as follows: DVKVTQSSRYLVKRTGEKVFLECVQDMDHENMFWYRQDPGLGLRLIYFSYDVKMKEKGDIPEGYSVSREKKERFSLILESASTNQTSMYLCASSSGQRGAFFGQGTRLTVV.

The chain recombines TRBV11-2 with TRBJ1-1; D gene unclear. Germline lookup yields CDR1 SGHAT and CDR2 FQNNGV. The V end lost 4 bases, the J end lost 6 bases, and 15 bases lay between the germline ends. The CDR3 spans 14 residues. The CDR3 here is CASSSDTRRAEAFF. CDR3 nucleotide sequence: TGTGCCAGCAGCTCAGACACTCGGCGGGCTGAAGCTTTCTTT. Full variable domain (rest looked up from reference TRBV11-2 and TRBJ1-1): EAGVAQSPRYKIIEKRQSVAFWCNPISGHATLYWYQQILGQGPKLLIQFQNNGVVDDSQLPKDRFSAERLKGVDSTLKIQPAKLEDSAVYLCASSSDTRRAEAFFGQGTRLTVV.

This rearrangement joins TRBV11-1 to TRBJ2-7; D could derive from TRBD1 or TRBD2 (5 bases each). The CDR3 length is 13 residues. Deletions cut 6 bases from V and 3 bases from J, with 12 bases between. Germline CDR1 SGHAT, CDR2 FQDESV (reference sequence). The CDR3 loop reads CASSPEGYYEQYF. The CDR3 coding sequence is TGTGCCAGCAGTCCAGAGGGGTACTACGAGCAGTACTTC.

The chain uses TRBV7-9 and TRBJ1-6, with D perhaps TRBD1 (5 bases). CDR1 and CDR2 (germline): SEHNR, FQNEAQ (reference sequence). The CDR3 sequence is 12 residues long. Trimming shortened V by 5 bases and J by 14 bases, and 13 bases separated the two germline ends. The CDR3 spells CASSPGVGALHF. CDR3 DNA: TGTGCCAGCAGCCCCGGAGTAGGGGCCCTCCACTTT.

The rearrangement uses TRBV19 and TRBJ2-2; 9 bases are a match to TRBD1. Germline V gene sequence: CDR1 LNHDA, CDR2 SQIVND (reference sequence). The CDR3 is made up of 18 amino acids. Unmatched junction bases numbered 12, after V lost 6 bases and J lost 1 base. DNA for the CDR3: TGTGCCAGTAGGAGGTACAGGGGGCCCTCCCTGAACACCGGGGAGCTGTTTTTT. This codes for CASRRYRGPSLNTGELFF.

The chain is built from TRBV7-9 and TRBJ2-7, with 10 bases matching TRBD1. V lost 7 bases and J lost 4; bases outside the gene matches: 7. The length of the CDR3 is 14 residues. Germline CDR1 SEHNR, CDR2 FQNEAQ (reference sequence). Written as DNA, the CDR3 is TGTGCCAGCACCCTGGGGACAGGGGAATACGAGCAGTACTTC. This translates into CASTLGTGEYEQYF.

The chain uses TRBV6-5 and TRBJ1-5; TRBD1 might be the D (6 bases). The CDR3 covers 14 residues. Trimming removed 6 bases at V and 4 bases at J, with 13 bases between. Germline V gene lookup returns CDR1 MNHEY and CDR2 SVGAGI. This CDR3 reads CASSQTGFNQPQHF. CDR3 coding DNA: TGTGCCAGCAGCCAAACAGGGTTTAATCAGCCCCAGCATTTT.

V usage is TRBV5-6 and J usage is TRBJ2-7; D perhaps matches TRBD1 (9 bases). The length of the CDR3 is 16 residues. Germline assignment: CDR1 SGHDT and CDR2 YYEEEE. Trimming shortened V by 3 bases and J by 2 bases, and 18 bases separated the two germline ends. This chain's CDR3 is CASSSGGDRVPYEQYF. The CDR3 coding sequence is TGTGCCAGCAGCTCGGGGGGGGACAGGGTCCCCTACGAGCAGTACTTC. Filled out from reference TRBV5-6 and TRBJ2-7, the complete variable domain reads DAGVTQSPTHLIKTRGQQVTLRCSPKSGHDTVSWYQQALGQGPQFIFQYYEEEERQRGNFPDRFSGHQFPNYSSELNVNALLLGDSALYLCASSSGGDRVPYEQYFGPGTRLTVT.